This T cell receptor beta chain was captured by sequencing in a study of OX40 agonist ivuxolimab in advanced cancers. Across the whole study: Dose-escalation cases comprised hepatocellular carcinoma, melanoma, renal cell or head and neck cancer. Two patients with cutaneous melanoma and one with hepatocellular carcinoma, three in total, showed partial responses. Overall study findings and caveats: CD4+ and CD8+ blood T cells expanded clonally by week 6 at 0.1 to 3.0 mg/kg. Near-lowest levels of clonal expansion characterized partial responders at 0.1-3.0 mg/kg.

CDR1 SEHNR and CDR2 FQNEAQ come from the germline V gene (reference sequence). The CDR3 is 19 amino acids. V dropped 4 bases and J dropped 5 bases, with 24 bases sitting between them. Only in-frame clones appear in the TCRdb table, and some are missing; sequencing was by immunoSEQ multiplex PCR. The sample yields tens of thousands of clones, approximately 84% seen once. A remark on this clone: Its antigen is unknown.

The receptor's source is an adult with an advanced solid tumor such as melanoma, head and neck, liver or kidney cancer. The genes are TRBV7-9 and TRBJ1-6; D is perhaps TRBD1 (6 bases). This specimen consisted of CD4+ or CD8+ T cells sorted from blood, obtained in a trial of the OX40 agonist ivuxolimab. This chain's CDR3 is CASSSSTGWRAPNNSPLHF. The CDR3 region has the DNA TGTGCCAGCAGCTCCTCGACAGGCTGGAGGGCCCCAAATAATTCACCCCTCCACTTT.